This T cell receptor (beta chain) was sequenced for a study of control samples from healthy donors and cancer patients. Only in-frame clones appear in the TCRdb table, and some are missing; sequencing was by immunoSEQ multiplex PCR. The sample holds over 150,000 clones, roughly 95% seen once. Trimming removed 3 bases from V and 6 bases from J, with 20 bases in between. CDR1 and CDR2 from the germline V gene are ENHRY and SYGVKD. The CDR3 totals 16 residues. The material sequenced was blood. The source of this sequence is a woman aged 25 to 39 in good health. The J gene is TRBJ1-1, the V gene TRBV10-3; D uncertain. In DNA form, the CDR3 reads TGTGCCATCAGTGATTTTGTCCGGGCCCATCCCGCTGAAGCTTTCTTT. This encodes CAISDFVRAHPAEAFF.